One and the same sample provided the 24 T cell receptor beta chains below, sequenced in a study of T-cell memory formation after mild COVID-19. TCRdb reprocessed the 5' RACE reads via MiXCR and lists one record per CDR3 protein. This sample has some 68,000 distinct CDR3 sequences, with 16% found just once. Sequencing was done on a sample of PBMCs or a T cell subset sorted from them (not recorded which). Every receptor here comes from an adult woman who had mild COVID-19 (a few samples of this study predate the infection). Cell type and time point are not known.

The V call is TRBV7-2, the J call TRBJ2-1; D gene unclear. Deletions cut 8 bases from V and 0 bases from J, with 8 bases between. This CDR3 region has 13 residues. Germline lookup yields CDR1 SGHTA and CDR2 FQGNSA. The CDR3 region is CASDPSSYNEQFF. The CDR3 DNA is TGTGCCAGCGACCCGAGCTCCTACAATGAGCAGTTCTTC.

This sequence joins TRBV6-1 and TRBJ2-3; 10 positions agree with TRBD2. In germline, CDR1 is MNHNS, CDR2 SASEGT. The V and J ends lost 3 bases and 4 bases, in that order; junction bases with no gene match: 4. This CDR3 region has 15 residues. Here the CDR3 DNA reads TGTGCCAGCAGTGAGGTAGCGGGGGGCTCAGATACGCAGTATTTT. Amino acid sequence: CASSEVAGGSDTQYF.

The chain combines TRBV7-8 with TRBJ2-1; the D gene is possibly TRBD2 (5 bases). CDR1 and CDR2 (germline): SGHVS, FQNEAQ. This CDR3 spans 15 amino acids. V was shortened by 5 bases and J by 15 bases, with 26 bases between the two germline ends. This chain's CDR3 is CASSPPHYGLPVPFF. In nucleotides, the CDR3 is TGTGCCAGCAGCCCTCCACATTACGGACTCCCAGTGCCGTTCTTC.

This clonotype turned up a few times. The rearrangement uses TRBV4-1 and TRBJ2-7; TRBD2 matches at 7 bases. Germline V gives CDR1 MGHRA, CDR2 YSYEKL. Trimming removed 0 bases from V and 6 bases from J; junction bases left unmatched: 5. The CDR3 has 14 amino acids. This chain's CDR3 is CASSQETGGSEQYF. DNA for the CDR3: TGCGCCAGCAGCCAAGAAACGGGGGGTAGCGAGCAGTACTTC.

The CDR3 is CASGDRGGTEAFF. CDR3 bases: TGTGCCAGCGGAGACAGGGGAGGTACTGAAGCTTTCTTT. The genes are TRBV12-3 or TRBV12-4 and TRBJ1-1; 8 bases agree with TRBD1. The V gene end was trimmed by 8 bases and the J gene end by 5 bases; junction bases not matched to a gene: 7. CDR3 size: 13 residues.

This clonotype was counted between two and nine times. This chain links TRBV12-3 or TRBV12-4 with TRBJ2-7; D call uncertain. The CDR3 extends over 14 amino acids. Trimming pared 5 bases from V and 0 bases from J, leaving 11 bases between. This chain's CDR3 is CASSPLSDSYEQYF. CDR3 coding DNA: TGTGCCAGCAGTCCTCTCAGCGACTCCTACGAGCAGTACTTC.

The gene calls are TRBV18 and TRBJ2-5, with TRBD1 matching 7 bases. The V gene end was trimmed by 3 bases and the J gene end by 2 bases; junction bases not matched to a gene: 6. Germline CDR1 and CDR2: KGHSH and LQKENI. This CDR3 contains 15 residues. The DNA for the CDR3 is TGTGCCAGCTCACCTATGGACAGGAGTCAAGAGACCCAGTACTTC. Its protein is CASSPMDRSQETQYF.

The chain joins TRBV29-1 to TRBJ1-1; D uncertain. The CDR3 runs to 12 residues. Trimming stripped 5 bases from V and 1 base from J, with 8 bases between. Germline V gives CDR1 SQVTM, CDR2 ANQGSEA. The CDR3 DNA reads as TGCAGCGTTAGTCCGGGGAACACTGAAGCTTTCTTT. It codes for CSVSPGNTEAFF.

This clonotype showed up just a few times. The chain couples TRBV12-3 or TRBV12-4 to TRBJ1-1, with D maybe TRBD1 (6 bases). V dropped 4 bases and J dropped 6 bases, with 12 bases sitting between them. The CDR3 consists of 13 residues. The CDR3: CASSSAGGAEAFF. The DNA for the CDR3 is TGTGCCAGCAGTTCTGCGGGGGGCGCTGAAGCTTTCTTT.

The CDR3 nucleotides read TGTGCCAGCAGCTTTCGCGGGGGGGACGGGGAGCTGTTTTTT. Residues: CASSFRGGDGELFF. V usage is TRBV7-2 and J usage is TRBJ2-2; 9 nucleotides agree with TRBD2. Unmatched junction bases numbered 3, after V lost 3 bases and J lost 7 bases. The CDR3 has 14 amino acids. Germline V lookup: CDR1 SGHTA, CDR2 FQGNSA.

The chain is built from TRBV20-1 and TRBJ2-5, with D tentatively TRBD1 (6 bases). Trimming took off 2 bases at V and 4 bases at J, with 11 bases between the two ends. This CDR3 region has 13 residues. Germline CDR1 is DFQATT and CDR2 is SNEGSKA (reference sequence). DNA for the CDR3: TGCAGTGCTAGACCCGGGACATCAGAGACCCAGTACTTC. Its protein product is CSARPGTSETQYF.

This clonotype has a handful of counts. The J gene is TRBJ2-5, the V gene TRBV4-3, with D uncertain. Germline V gene data show CDR1 as LGHNA and CDR2 as YSLEER. V dropped 4 bases and J dropped 4 bases, with 10 bases sitting between them. CDR3 length: 13 residues. Here the CDR3 reads CASSLALRETQYF. In DNA form, the CDR3 reads TGCGCCAGCAGCCTCGCACTACGAGAGACCCAGTACTTC.

This clonotype has only a few counts. The chain employs TRBV19 and TRBJ2-6; unclear D gene. CDR1 and CDR2 (germline): LNHDA, SQIVND (reference sequence). The V end was cut by 5 bases, the J end by 0 bases, with 8 bases between. The CDR3 is 15 residues long. CDR3 bases: TGTGCCAGTAGTCCAGCACCCTCTGGGGCCAACGTCCTGACTTTC. Translation gives CASSPAPSGANVLTF.

There are many counts of this clonotype. This chain uses TRBV9 with TRBJ2-7; D uncertain. Germline lookup yields CDR1 SGDLS and CDR2 YYNGEE. V was trimmed by 4 bases and J by 5 bases, leaving 19 bases between them. The CDR3 has 15 amino acids. The CDR3 sequence: CASSRTGSLADEQYF. The CDR3, as DNA: TGTGCCAGCAGCCGTACGGGCAGCTTGGCCGACGAGCAGTACTTC.

The gene calls are TRBV5-1 and TRBJ1-1; the match to TRBD1 covers 8 bases. Germline lookup yields CDR1 SGHRS and CDR2 YFSETQ. CDR3 length equals 14 residues. The V gene end was trimmed by 0 bases and the J gene end by 4 bases; junction bases not matched to a gene: 2. CDR3 region: CASSLARGLTEAFF. As DNA, the CDR3 is TGCGCCAGCAGCTTGGCCAGGGGGCTCACTGAAGCTTTCTTT.

This clonotype was detected only a few times. The genes are TRBV11-2 and TRBJ2-1; perhaps TRBD1 as D (5 bases). Trimming left V 7 bases short and J 8 bases short, with 21 bases between. This CDR3 is 15 amino acids long. The germline V gene encodes CDR1 SGHAT and CDR2 FQNNGV. In nucleotides, the CDR3 is TGTGCCAGCATCTCCGCCAGGGAATATGGGGATGAGCAGTTCTTC. As protein: CASISAREYGDEQFF.

This clonotype was observed a handful of times. The V call is TRBV2, the J call TRBJ1-2; D not certain. This CDR3 is 13 amino acids long. V lost 3 bases, J lost 3 bases, and 8 bases lay in between. Per germline, CDR1 SNHLY and CDR2 FYNNEI. The CDR3 nucleotides are TGTGCCAGCAGTGATGGAATGCACTATGGCTACACCTTC. Translation: CASSDGMHYGYTF. The complete variable domain, with remaining parts taken from reference TRBV2 and TRBJ1-2, reads EPEVTQTPSHQVTQMGQEVILRCVPISNHLYFYWYRQILGQKVEFLVSFYNNEISEKSEIFDDQFSVERPDGSNFTLKIRSTKLEDSAMYFCASSDGMHYGYTFGSGTRLTVV.

There are a few counts of this clonotype. DNA of the CDR3: TGCAGTGCTAGAGATGGGGCTAGCGTTAATGAGCAGTTCTTC. Its protein product is CSARDGASVNEQFF. The chain joins TRBV20-1 to TRBJ2-1; D may be TRBD2 (6 bases). CDR1 and CDR2 from the germline V gene are DFQATT and SNEGSKA (reference sequence). Trimming took 0 bases from V and 7 from J, leaving 13 bases between them. This CDR3 spans 14 amino acids.

The chain links TRBV11-3 to TRBJ2-1, with TRBD1 identical over 8 bases. This CDR3 region has 18 residues. The germline gives CDR1 SGHNT, CDR2 YENEEA. V was clipped by 0 bases and J by 0 bases; unmatched bases: 7. The CDR3 here is CASSLDQSGTGSYNEQFF. The CDR3 DNA sequence: TGTGCCAGCAGCTTAGATCAATCGGGGACAGGCTCCTACAATGAGCAGTTCTTC. The full variable domain, with the rest looked up from reference TRBV11-3 and TRBJ2-1, is EAGVVQSPRYKIIEKKQPVAFWCNPISGHNTLYWYLQNLGQGPELLIRYENEEAVDDSQLPKDRFSAERLKGVDSTLKIQPAELGDSAVYLCASSLDQSGTGSYNEQFFGPGTRLTVL.

The rearrangement joins TRBV11-3 to TRBJ2-7; 11 bases are a match to TRBD1. CDR3 length equals 14 residues. J was trimmed by 3 bases and V by 7 bases; bases with no gene match: 5. The germline CDR1 and CDR2 sequences are SGHNT and YENEEA. The CDR3 spells CASTPGQGDYEQYF. The CDR3 DNA follows: TGTGCCAGCACCCCGGGACAGGGGGACTACGAGCAGTACTTC.

This clonotype was seen only a few times. The chain has TRBV7-8 and TRBJ2-1; the match to TRBD1 covers 10 bases. The CDR3 covers 19 residues. With V trimmed by 2 bases and J by 8 bases, 18 bases remained unmatched. Germline V CDR1 and CDR2: SGHVS, FQNEAQ. This chain's CDR3 is CASSLRQGAKYTGLDEQFF. The CDR3 coding sequence is TGTGCCAGCAGCTTAAGACAGGGGGCAAAATATACGGGACTGGATGAGCAGTTCTTC.

The chain links TRBV5-4 to TRBJ1-1; D is unresolved. V lost 7 bases to trimming and J lost 0 bases, with 22 bases between them. The V gene's germline CDR1 is SGHNT and CDR2 YYREEE (reference sequence). The length of the CDR3 is 17 residues. The CDR3 DNA is TGTGCCAGCGTACCCATCGGCGAGGCACGGATGAACACTGAAGCTTTCTTT. It yields the protein CASVPIGEARMNTEAFF.

Here the CDR3 DNA reads TGCAGTGCTAGAGCGCTCGGACAGGTGGACGAGCAGTACTTC. This translates into CSARALGQVDEQYF. The chain links TRBV20-1 to TRBJ2-7; 7 bases map to TRBD1. The CDR3 contains 14 residues. V lost 1 base, J lost 5 bases, and 8 bases stayed unmatched. CDR1 DFQATT and CDR2 SNEGSKA come from the germline V gene (reference sequence).

The chain recombines TRBV28 with TRBJ2-2; 7 nucleotides match TRBD2. V was pared by 8 bases and J by 6 bases, with 9 bases of the junction left unmatched. Looked up from germline, CDR1 is MDHEN and CDR2 is SYDVKM. CDR3 size: 14 residues. The DNA of the CDR3 is TGTGCCAGCCTGGGGGAGGGCCGGGCCGGGGAGCTGTTTTTT. This sequence encodes CASLGEGRAGELFF.